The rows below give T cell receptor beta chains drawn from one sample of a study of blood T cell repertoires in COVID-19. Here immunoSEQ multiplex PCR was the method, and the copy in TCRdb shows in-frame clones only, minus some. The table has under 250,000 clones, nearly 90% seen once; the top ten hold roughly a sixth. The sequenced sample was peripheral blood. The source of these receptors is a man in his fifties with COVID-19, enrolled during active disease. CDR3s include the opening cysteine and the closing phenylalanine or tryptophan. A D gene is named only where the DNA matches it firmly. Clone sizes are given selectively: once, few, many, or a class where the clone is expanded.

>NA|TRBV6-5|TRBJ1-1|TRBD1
CASSQGGSNTEAFF
TGTGCCAGCAGCCAAGGGGGCTCGAACACTGAAGCTTTCTTT
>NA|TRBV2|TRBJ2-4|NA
CASSVRRNIQYF
TGTGCCAGCAGTGTAAGGAGAAACATTCAGTACTTC
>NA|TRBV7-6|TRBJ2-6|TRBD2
CASSLEVAGGIGANVLTF
TGTGCCAGCAGCTTAGAGGTAGCGGGAGGAATTGGGGCCAACGTCCTGACTTTC
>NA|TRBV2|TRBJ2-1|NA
CASSEVPGVAANEQFF
TGTGCCAGCAGTGAAGTACCGGGGGTAGCGGCCAATGAGCAGTTCTTC
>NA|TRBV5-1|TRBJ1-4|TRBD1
CASSTDRPEILFF
TGCGCCAGCAGCACGGACAGGCCGGAGATACTGTTTTTT
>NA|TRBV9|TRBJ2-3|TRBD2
CASSGGTSGRARDTQYF
TGTGCCAGCAGCGGCGGGACTAGCGGGAGGGCCAGAGATACGCAGTATTTT
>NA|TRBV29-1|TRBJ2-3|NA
CSGLLHSTDTQYF
TGCAGCGGATTACTCCATTCAACAGATACGCAGTATTTT
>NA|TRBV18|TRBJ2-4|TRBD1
CASSPVHGDRVSKNIQYF
TGTGCCAGCTCACCCGTCCATGGGGACAGGGTGTCCAAAAACATTCAGTACTTC
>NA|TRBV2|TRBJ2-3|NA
CASSNLGTQYF
TGTGCCAGCAGTAACCTGGGCACGCAGTATTTT
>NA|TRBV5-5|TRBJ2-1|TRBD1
CASSLSGQGAREQFF
TGTGCCAGCAGCTTATCGGGACAGGGGGCACGGGAGCAGTTCTTC
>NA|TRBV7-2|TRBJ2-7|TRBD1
CASSLGTGYEQYF
TGTGCCAGCAGCTTAGGGACAGGATACGAGCAGTACTTC
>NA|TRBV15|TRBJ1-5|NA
CATSRQNQPQHF
TGTGCCACCAGCAGACAGAATCAGCCCCAGCATTTT
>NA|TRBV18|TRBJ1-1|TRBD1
CASSPVWTGGMNTEAFF
TGTGCCAGCTCACCAGTTTGGACAGGGGGCATGAACACTGAAGCTTTCTTT
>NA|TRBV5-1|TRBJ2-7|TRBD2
CASSPNGLAGVANYEQYF
TGCGCCAGCAGCCCCAATGGACTAGCGGGAGTGGCCAACTACGAGCAGTACTTC
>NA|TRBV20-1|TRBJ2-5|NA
CSAGGVETQYF
TGCAGTGCTGGAGGAGTAGAAACCCAGTACTTC
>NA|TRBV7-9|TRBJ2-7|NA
CASSLEGGGYEQYF
TGTGCCAGCAGCTTAGAGGGAGGGGGCTACGAGCAGTACTTC
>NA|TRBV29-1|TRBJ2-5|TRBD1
CSVEVPRDSKETQYF
TGCAGCGTTGAAGTCCCCCGGGACAGCAAAGAGACCCAGTACTTC
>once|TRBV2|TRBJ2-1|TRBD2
CASKSTGTIYNEQFF
TGTGCCAGCAAATCGACCGGGACTATATACAATGAGCAGTTCTTC
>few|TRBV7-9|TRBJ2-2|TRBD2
CASSTQGLAGVTGELFF
TGTGCCAGCAGCACCCAAGGACTAGCGGGGGTCACCGGGGAGCTGTTTTTT
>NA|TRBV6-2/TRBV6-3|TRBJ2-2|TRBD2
CASSRTSGSPGELFF
TGTGCCAGCAGCCGGACTAGCGGGAGCCCCGGGGAGCTGTTTTTT
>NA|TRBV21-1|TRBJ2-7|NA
CASSKAPLYEQYF
TGTGCCAGCAGCAAAGCCCCCCTCTACGAGCAGTACTTC
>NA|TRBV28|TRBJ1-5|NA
CASSLDDGSRQPQHF
TGTGCCAGCAGCCTAGATGATGGGAGCCGTCAGCCCCAGCATTTT
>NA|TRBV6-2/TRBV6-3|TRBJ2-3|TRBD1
CASSRDRVADTQYF
TGTGCCAGCAGTCGCGACAGGGTGGCAGATACGCAGTATTTT
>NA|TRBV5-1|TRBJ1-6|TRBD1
CASSLLGQQGVSPLHF
TGCGCCAGCAGCCTCCTCGGGCAACAGGGGGTTTCACCCCTCCACTTT
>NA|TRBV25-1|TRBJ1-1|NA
CASSSRPDERIPEAFF
TGTGCCAGTAGCAGTCGTCCTGATGAACGTATCCCTGAAGCTTTCTTT
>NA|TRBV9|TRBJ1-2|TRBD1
CASSAAGGLDGYTF
TGTGCCAGCAGCGCCGCAGGGGGCTTGGATGGCTACACCTTC
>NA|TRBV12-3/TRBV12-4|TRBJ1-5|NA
CASSWGGNQPQHF
TGTGCCAGCAGTTGGGGGGGAAATCAGCCCCAGCATTTT
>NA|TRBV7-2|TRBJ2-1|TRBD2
CASSSSLAGGRNEQFF
TGTGCCAGCAGCTCCAGCTTAGCGGGGGGGAGGAATGAGCAGTTCTTC
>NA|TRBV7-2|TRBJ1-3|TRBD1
CASSPGQGALSGNTIYF
TGTGCCAGCAGCCCGGGGCAGGGGGCCCTCTCTGGAAACACCATATATTTT
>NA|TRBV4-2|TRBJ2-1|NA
CASSQGRTRKESYNEQFF
TGTGCCAGCAGCCAAGGAAGGACACGGAAAGAGTCCTACAATGAGCAGTTCTTC
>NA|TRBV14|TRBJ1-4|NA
CASSQALRTGNENLFF
TGTGCCAGCAGCCAAGCGTTAAGGACGGGAAATGAAAACCTGTTTTTT